This T cell receptor (beta chain) was retrieved from a study of blood T cell repertoires in COVID-19. Patients from Seattle were sampled longitudinally, starting during active infection. Germline V gene lookup returns CDR1 LGHDT and CDR2 YNNKEL (reference sequence). The CDR3 runs to 13 residues. V lost 3 bases and J lost 2, with 7 bases in between. This table comes from immunoSEQ multiplex PCR, and its TCRdb copy is limited to in-frame clones, with some not included. The sample lists roughly 230,000 clones, around 89% occurring once. Notes on this clone: Other DNA sequences in this specimen translate into the identical CDR3.

This chain joins TRBV3-1 (or the pseudogene TRBV3-2) and TRBJ1-1; D not resolved. The receptor comes from a woman aged 55-75 years with COVID-19, enrolled during active disease. The sequenced material came from peripheral blood. CDR3 nucleotide sequence: TGTGCCAGCAGCCAGGCCTTAAACACTGAAGCTTTCTTT. It specifies CASSQALNTEAFF.